This T cell receptor (beta chain) appears in the sequencing data of a study of T-cell memory formation after mild COVID-19. Using constant-segment primers, 5'RACE produced TCR alpha and TCR beta cDNA libraries carrying sample barcodes and UMIs. TCRdb fed the 5' RACE reads into MiXCR, producing one record per CDR3 protein. The sample lists 100,000 to 150,000 distinct CDR3 sequences, about 6% occurring once. The CDR3 covers 14 residues. Per germline, CDR1 LGHNA and CDR2 YNFKEQ. The V end lost 9 bases, the J end lost 0 bases, and 11 bases lay between the germline ends. This sequence was found in an adult woman who had mild COVID-19 (a few samples of this study predate the infection). Cell type and time point are not known. The J gene is TRBJ2-2, the V gene TRBV4-2; D is undetermined. The sample taken for sequencing was PBMCs or a T cell subset sorted from them (not recorded which). CDR3 in amino acids: CASKESPNTGELFF. The CDR3 DNA sequence: TGTGCCAGTAAAGAAAGTCCGAACACCGGGGAGCTGTTTTTT.